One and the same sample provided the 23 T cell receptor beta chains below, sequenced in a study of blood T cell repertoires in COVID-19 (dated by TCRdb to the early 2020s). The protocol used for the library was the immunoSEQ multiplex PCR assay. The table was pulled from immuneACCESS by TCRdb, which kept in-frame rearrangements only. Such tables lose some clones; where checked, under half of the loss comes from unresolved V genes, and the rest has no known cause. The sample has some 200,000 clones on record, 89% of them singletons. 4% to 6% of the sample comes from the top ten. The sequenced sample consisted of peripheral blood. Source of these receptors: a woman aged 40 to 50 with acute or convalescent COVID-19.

The CDR3 DNA reads TGTGCCAGCAGCTTGGGGGGGGGTGCTGGCACTGAAGCTTTCTTT. It codes for CASSLGGGAGTEAFF. The chain uses TRBV11-2 and TRBJ1-1; a possible D gene is TRBD1 (5 bases). Trimming took off 3 bases at V and 4 bases at J, with 15 bases between the two ends. Germline assignment: CDR1 SGHAT and CDR2 FQNNGV. The CDR3 extends over 15 amino acids.

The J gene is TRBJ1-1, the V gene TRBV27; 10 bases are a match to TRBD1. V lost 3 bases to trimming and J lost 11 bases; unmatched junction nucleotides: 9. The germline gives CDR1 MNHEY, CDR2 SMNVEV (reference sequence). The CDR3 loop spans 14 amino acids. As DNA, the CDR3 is TGTGCCAGCAGTTTTTCCGGGACAGGGGCCCGGGCTTTCTTT. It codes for CASSFSGTGARAFF.

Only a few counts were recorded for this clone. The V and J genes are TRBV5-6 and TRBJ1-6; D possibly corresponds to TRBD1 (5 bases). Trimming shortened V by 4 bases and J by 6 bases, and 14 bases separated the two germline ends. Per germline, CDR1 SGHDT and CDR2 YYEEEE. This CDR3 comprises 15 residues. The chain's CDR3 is CASSLGQGSNSPLHF. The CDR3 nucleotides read TGTGCCAGCAGCCTCGGGCAGGGTTCTAATTCACCCCTCCACTTT.

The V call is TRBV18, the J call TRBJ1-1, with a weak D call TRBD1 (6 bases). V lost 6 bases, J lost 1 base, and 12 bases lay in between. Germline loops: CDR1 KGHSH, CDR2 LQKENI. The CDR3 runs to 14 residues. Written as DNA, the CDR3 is TGTGCCAGCTCCACCAGGGGCAAGAACACTGAAGCTTTCTTT. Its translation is CASSTRGKNTEAFF.

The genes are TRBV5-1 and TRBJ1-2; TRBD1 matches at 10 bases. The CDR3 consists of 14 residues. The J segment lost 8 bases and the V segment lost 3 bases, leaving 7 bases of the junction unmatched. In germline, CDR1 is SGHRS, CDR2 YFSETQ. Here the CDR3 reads CASSSRTGGRGYTF. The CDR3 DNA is TGCGCCAGCAGCTCCCGGACAGGGGGTCGGGGCTACACCTTC. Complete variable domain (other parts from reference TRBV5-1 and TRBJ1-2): KAGVTQTPRYLIKTRGQQVTLSCSPISGHRSVSWYQQTPGQGLQFLFEYFSETQRNKGNFPGRFSGRQFSNSRSEMNVSTLELGDSALYLCASSSRTGGRGYTFGSGTRLTVV.

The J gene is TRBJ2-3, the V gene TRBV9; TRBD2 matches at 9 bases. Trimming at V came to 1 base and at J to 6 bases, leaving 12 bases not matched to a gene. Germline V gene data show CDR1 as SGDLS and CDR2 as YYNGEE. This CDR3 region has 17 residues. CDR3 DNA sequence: TGTGCCAGCAGCGTAAAGGGTAGCGGGGGTAATGGGGATACGCAGTATTTT. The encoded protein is CASSVKGSGGNGDTQYF.

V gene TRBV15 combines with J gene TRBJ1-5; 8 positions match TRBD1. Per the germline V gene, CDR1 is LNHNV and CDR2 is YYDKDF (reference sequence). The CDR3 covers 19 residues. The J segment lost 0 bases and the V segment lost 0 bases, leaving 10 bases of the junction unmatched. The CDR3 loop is CATSRDLAGGSYSNQPQHF. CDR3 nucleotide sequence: TGTGCCACCAGCAGAGATCTAGCAGGGGGCTCCTATAGCAATCAGCCCCAGCATTTT. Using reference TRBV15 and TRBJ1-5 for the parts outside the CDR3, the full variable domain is DAMVIQNPRYQVTQFGKPVTLSCSQTLNHNVMYWYQQKSSQAPKLLFHYYDKDFNNEADTPDNFQSRRPNTSFCFLDIRSPGLGDTAMYLCATSRDLAGGSYSNQPQHFGDGTRLSIL.

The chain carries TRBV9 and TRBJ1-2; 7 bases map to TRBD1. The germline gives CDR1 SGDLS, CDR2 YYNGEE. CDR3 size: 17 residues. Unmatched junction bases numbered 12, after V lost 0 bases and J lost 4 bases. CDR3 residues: CASSVGGTAPTIYGYTF. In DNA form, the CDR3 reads TGTGCCAGCAGCGTAGGTGGGACAGCCCCTACAATCTATGGCTACACCTTC.

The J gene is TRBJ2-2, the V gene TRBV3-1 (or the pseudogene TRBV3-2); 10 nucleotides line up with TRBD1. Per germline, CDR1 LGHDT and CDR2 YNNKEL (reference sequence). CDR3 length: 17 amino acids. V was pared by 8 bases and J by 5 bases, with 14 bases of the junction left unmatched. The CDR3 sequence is CASRARDRGFKTGELFF. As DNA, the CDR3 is TGTGCCAGCCGTGCCCGGGACAGGGGATTCAAAACCGGGGAGCTGTTTTTT.

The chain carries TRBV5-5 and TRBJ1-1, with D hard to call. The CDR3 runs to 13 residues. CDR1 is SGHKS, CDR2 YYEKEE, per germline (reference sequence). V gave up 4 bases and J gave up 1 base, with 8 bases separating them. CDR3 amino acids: CASSPRGNTEAFF. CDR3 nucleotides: TGTGCCAGCAGCCCCCGGGGGAACACTGAAGCTTTCTTT.

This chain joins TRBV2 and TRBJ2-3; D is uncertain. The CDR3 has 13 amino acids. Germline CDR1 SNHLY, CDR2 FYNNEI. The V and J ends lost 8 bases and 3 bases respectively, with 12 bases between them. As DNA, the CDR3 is TGTGCCAGCTATCACGGAGTAACAGATACGCAGTATTTT. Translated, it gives CASYHGVTDTQYF. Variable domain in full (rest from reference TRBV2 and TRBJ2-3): EPEVTQTPSHQVTQMGQEVILRCVPISNHLYFYWYRQILGQKVEFLVSFYNNEISEKSEIFDDQFSVERPDGSNFTLKIRSTKLEDSAMYFCASYHGVTDTQYFGPGTRLTVL.

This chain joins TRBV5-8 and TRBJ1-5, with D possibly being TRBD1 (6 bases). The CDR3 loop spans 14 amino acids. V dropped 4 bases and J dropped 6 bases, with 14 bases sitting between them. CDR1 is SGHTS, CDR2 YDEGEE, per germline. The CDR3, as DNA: TGTGCCAGCAGCCTCCGGGACACCGGTCAGCCCCAGCATTTT. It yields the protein CASSLRDTGQPQHF.

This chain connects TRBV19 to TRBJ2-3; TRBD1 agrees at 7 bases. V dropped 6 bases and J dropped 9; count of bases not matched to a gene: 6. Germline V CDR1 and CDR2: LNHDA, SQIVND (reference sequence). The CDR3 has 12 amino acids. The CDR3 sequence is CASSQGDRTQYF. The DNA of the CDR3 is TGTGCCAGTAGCCAGGGGGACAGAACGCAGTATTTT.

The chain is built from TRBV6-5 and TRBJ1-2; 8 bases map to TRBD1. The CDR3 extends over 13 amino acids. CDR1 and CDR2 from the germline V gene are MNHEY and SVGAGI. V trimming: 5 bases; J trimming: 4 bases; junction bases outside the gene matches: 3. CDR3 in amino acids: CASSPGGPYGYTF. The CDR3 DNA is TGTGCCAGCAGTCCAGGGGGCCCCTATGGCTACACCTTC.

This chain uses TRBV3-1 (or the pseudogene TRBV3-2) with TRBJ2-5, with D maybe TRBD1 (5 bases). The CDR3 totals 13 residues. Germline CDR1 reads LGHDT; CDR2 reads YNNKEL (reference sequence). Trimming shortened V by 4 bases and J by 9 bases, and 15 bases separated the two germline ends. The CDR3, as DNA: TGTGCCAGCAGCCCCTTCAGGGTCGAAGCCCAGTACTTC. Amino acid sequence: CASSPFRVEAQYF.

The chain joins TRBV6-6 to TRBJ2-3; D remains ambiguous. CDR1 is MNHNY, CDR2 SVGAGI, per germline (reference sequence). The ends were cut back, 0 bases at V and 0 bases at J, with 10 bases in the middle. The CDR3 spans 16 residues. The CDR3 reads CASSYSIPSSTDTQYF. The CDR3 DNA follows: TGTGCCAGCAGTTACTCGATCCCCAGTAGCACAGATACGCAGTATTTT.

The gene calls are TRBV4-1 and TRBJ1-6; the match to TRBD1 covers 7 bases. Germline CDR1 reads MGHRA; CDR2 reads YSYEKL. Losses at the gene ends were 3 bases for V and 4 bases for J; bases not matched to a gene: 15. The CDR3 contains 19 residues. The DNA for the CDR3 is TGCGCCAGCAGCCACCCTGACGGACAGGCGCTACCTTATAATTCACCCCTCCACTTT. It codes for CASSHPDGQALPYNSPLHF.

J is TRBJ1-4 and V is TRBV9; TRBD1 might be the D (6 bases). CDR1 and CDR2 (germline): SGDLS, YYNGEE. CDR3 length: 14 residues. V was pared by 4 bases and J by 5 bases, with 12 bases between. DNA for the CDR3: TGTGCCAGCAGCCCACAGGGTGGGAATGAAAAACTGTTTTTT. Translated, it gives CASSPQGGNEKLFF. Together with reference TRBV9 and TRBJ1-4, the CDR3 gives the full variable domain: DSGVTQTPKHLITATGQRVTLRCSPRSGDLSVYWYQQSLDQGLQFLIQYYNGEERAKGNILERFSAQQFPDLHSELNLSSLELGDSALYFCASSPQGGNEKLFFGSGTQLSVL.

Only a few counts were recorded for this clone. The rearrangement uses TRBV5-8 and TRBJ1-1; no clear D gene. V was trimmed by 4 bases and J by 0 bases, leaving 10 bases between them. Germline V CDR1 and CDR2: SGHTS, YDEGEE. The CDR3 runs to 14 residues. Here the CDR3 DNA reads TGTGCCAGCAGCCGGAGAGGGTTGAACACTGAAGCTTTCTTT. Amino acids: CASSRRGLNTEAFF.

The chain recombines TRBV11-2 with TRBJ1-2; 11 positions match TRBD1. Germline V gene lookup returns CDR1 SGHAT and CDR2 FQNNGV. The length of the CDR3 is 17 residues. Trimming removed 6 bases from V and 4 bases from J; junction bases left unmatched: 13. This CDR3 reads CASRIAGRTGGIYGYTF. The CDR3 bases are TGTGCCAGCAGAATAGCGGGCAGGACAGGGGGCATCTATGGCTACACCTTC.

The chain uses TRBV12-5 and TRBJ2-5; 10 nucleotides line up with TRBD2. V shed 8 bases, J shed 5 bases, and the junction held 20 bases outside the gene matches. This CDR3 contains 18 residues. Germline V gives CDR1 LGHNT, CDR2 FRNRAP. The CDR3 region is CASTLGSGGAGRGETQYF. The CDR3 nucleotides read TGTGCTAGTACCCTGGGGAGCGGGGGGGCCGGTAGAGGCGAGACCCAGTACTTC.

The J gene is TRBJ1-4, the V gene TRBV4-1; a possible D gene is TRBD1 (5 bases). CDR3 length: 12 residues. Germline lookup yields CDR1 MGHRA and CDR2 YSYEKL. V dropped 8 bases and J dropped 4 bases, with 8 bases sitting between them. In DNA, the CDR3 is TGCGCCAGCGGGGACTTTAATGAAAAACTGTTTTTT. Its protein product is CASGDFNEKLFF.

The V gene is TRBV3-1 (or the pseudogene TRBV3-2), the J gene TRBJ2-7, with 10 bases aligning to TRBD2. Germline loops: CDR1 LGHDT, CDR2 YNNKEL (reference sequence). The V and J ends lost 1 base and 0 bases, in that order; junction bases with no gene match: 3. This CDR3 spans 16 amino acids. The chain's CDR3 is CASSQVASGGSYEQYV. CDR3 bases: TGTGCCAGCAGCCAAGTTGCTAGCGGGGGCTCCTACGAGCAGTACGTC.